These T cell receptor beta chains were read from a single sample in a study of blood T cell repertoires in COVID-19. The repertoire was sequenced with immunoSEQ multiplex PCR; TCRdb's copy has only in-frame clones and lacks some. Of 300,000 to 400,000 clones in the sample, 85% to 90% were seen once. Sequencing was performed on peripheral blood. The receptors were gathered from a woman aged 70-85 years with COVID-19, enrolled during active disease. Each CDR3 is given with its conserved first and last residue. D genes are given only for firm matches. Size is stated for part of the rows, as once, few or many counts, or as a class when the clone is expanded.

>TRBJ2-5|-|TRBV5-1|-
CASTWTGGGYQETQYF
TGCGCCAGCACATGGACAGGCGGGGGGTACCAAGAGACCCAGTACTTC
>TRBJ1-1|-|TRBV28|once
CASKITGSPGSTEAFF
TGTGCCAGCAAAATAACAGGTTCTCCAGGTAGCACTGAAGCTTTCTTT
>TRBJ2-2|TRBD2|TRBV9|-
CASSRDAGGYTGELFF
TGTGCCAGCAGCCGTGACGCGGGGGGGTACACCGGGGAGCTGTTTTTT
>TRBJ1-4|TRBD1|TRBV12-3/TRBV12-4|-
CASKAGGHEKLFF
TGTGCCAGCAAGGCAGGGGGACATGAAAAACTGTTTTTT
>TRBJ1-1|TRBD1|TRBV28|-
CASIWTGLNTEAFF
TGTGCCAGCATATGGACAGGCCTAAACACTGAAGCTTTCTTT
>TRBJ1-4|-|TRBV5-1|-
CASSWAGDEKLFF
TGCGCCAGCAGCTGGGCGGGAGACGAAAAACTGTTTTTT
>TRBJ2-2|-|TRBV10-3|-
CAISDYRDTGELFF
TGTGCCATCAGTGATTACAGGGACACCGGGGAGCTGTTTTTT
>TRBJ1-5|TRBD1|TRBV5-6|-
CASSLGQGIQPQHF
TGTGCCAGCAGCTTAGGACAGGGGATTCAGCCCCAGCATTTT
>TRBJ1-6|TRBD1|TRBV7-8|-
CASSFTGGNSPLHF
TGTGCCAGCAGCTTCACAGGGGGTAATTCACCCCTCCACTTT
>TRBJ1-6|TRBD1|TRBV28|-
CASSSGGSGVNSPLHF
TGTGCCAGCAGTTCAGGGGGGTCGGGTGTGAATTCACCCCTCCACTTT
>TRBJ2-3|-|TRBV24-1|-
CATSDPVSADTQYF
TGTGCCACCAGTGACCCCGTTAGCGCAGATACGCAGTATTTT
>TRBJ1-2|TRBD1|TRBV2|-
CASSGGQGPAYGYTF
TGTGCCAGCAGTGGGGGACAGGGTCCCGCCTATGGCTACACCTTC
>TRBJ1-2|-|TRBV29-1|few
CSVALDIGYTF
TGCAGCGTTGCACTGGACATTGGCTACACCTTC
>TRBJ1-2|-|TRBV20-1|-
CSASLPGLHYHTF
TGCAGTGCTAGTCTCCCGGGACTCCATTACCACACCTTC
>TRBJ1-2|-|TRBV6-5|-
CASSYSYRDYGYTF
TGTGCCAGCAGTTACTCTTACAGGGACTATGGCTACACCTTC
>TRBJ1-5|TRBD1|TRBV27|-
CASSPTHRTGGNQPQHF
TGTGCCAGCAGTCCGACCCATCGGACAGGCGGCAATCAGCCCCAGCATTTT
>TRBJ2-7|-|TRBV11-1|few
CASSFDRTAYEQYF
TGTGCCAGCAGCTTTGACAGGACAGCCTACGAGCAGTACTTC
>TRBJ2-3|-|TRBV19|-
CASTQGQGGGDTQYF
TGTGCCAGTACCCAAGGGCAGGGAGGAGGAGATACGCAGTATTTT
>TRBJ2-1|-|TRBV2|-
CASSPQGGSYNEQFF
TGTGCCAGCTCCCCCCAGGGAGGCTCCTACAATGAGCAGTTCTTC
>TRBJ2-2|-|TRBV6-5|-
CASRTGFRGELFF
TGTGCCAGCAGAACAGGGTTCCGGGGGGAGCTGTTTTTT